Presented here are 5 T cell receptor beta chains from one specimen sequenced in a study of identical twins. One entry per CDR3 protein, called by TCRdb with MiXCR from the 5' RACE reads. Of 750,000 to 950,000 distinct CDR3 sequences listed, roughly an eighth are singletons. In addition, the sample was reused for a study of yellow fever vaccine responses in identical twins.

The sequenced sample was PBMCs. Receptors were obtained from a woman aged 18-35 years in good health.

The sample holds a few counts of this clonotype. The gene calls are TRBV5-5 and TRBJ1-6, with D hard to call. V was pared by 0 bases and J by 11 bases, with 6 bases between. The CDR3 has 12 residues. CDR1 is SGHKS and CDR2 is YYEKEE in the germline V gene (reference sequence). In nucleotides, the CDR3 is TGTGCCAGCAGCTTGGAGTGGCCACCCCTCCACTTT. This translates into CASSLEWPPLHF.

This clonotype was picked up many times. V is TRBV19 and J is TRBJ2-3, with 9 bases lining up with TRBD1. Germline assignment: CDR1 LNHDA and CDR2 SQIVND (reference sequence). The CDR3 has 15 amino acids. J gave up 2 bases and V 4 bases, and 4 bases lay outside the gene matches. CDR3 bases: TGTGCCAGTAGTAGAGGGACAGGGCTCACAGATACGCAGTATTTT. Its protein product is CASSRGTGLTDTQYF.

This clonotype was recorded a few times. V usage is TRBV7-9 and J usage is TRBJ1-1, with a possible D match to TRBD1 (6 bases). The CDR3 is 14 residues long. Trimming took 5 bases from V and 6 from J, leaving 16 bases between them. Germline V gene sequence: CDR1 SEHNR, CDR2 FQNEAQ (reference sequence). This CDR3 reads CASSTQGIQAEAFF. In DNA, the CDR3 is TGTGCCAGCAGCACCCAGGGGATTCAGGCTGAAGCTTTCTTT.

The V gene is TRBV25-1, the J gene TRBJ2-6, with 11 bases fitting TRBD2. The CDR3 length is 19 residues. J lost 7 bases, V lost 3 bases, and 14 bases had no gene match. CDR1 is MGHDK, CDR2 SYGVNS, per germline. CDR3 nucleotide sequence: TGTGCCAGCAGTGAGACTAGCGGGAAGCCTACCTATGACGCCAACGTCCTGACTTTC. Amino acid sequence: CASSETSGKPTYDANVLTF.

Only a few counts were recorded for this clonotype. The chain uses TRBV29-1 and TRBJ2-3; 9 bases are a match to TRBD1. The CDR3 runs 16 residues. CDR1 is SQVTM and CDR2 is ANQGSEA in the germline V gene. J gave up 2 bases and V 1 base, and 7 bases lay outside the gene matches. The CDR3 spells CSVEGGQGTDTDTQYF. CDR3 in DNA: TGCAGCGTTGAAGGGGGACAGGGAACCGACACAGATACGCAGTATTTT.